The 17 T cell receptor beta chains given below trace back to one sample, sequenced in a study of blood T cell repertoires in COVID-19. Assay: immunoSEQ multiplex PCR; the TCRdb copy retains only in-frame clones and omits some. The repertoire holds 200,000 to 300,000 clones, with approximately 87% as singletons. The sample taken for sequencing was peripheral blood. The receptors were sampled from a human donor in a cohort sampled during active COVID-19.

This clone was counted a few times. The V and J genes are TRBV9 and TRBJ1-2; D perhaps matches TRBD1 (5 bases). The V end lost 0 bases, the J end lost 3 bases, and 12 bases lay between the germline ends. The CDR3 is 15 residues long. Germline CDR1 SGDLS, CDR2 YYNGEE. CDR3: CASSVDPGTDYGYTF. The DNA for the CDR3 is TGTGCCAGCAGCGTAGACCCCGGGACTGACTATGGCTACACCTTC.

This clone was seen only a few times. This rearrangement joins TRBV5-6 to TRBJ1-2; unclear D gene. The germline CDR1 and CDR2 sequences are SGHDT and YYEEEE. Trimming pared 4 bases from V and 0 bases from J, leaving 13 bases between. The length of the CDR3 is 15 residues. DNA for the CDR3: TGTGCCAGCAGCCCCAAATGGAGTACTAACTATGGCTACACCTTC. Translation gives CASSPKWSTNYGYTF.

The chain combines TRBV7-9 with TRBJ2-3; 13 bases map to TRBD2. Per germline, CDR1 SEHNR and CDR2 FQNEAQ (reference sequence). The CDR3 sequence is 19 residues long. V trimming: 3 bases; J trimming: 2 bases; junction bases outside the gene matches: 11. CDR3 nucleotides: TGTGCCAGCAGCTTCGTCACTAGCGGGAGGGCCCGGGTCACAGATACGCAGTATTTT. Translated: CASSFVTSGRARVTDTQYF.

The chain joins TRBV7-6 to TRBJ2-5, with TRBD2 matching over 8 bases. This CDR3 is built from 14 residues. Looked up from germline, CDR1 is SGHVS and CDR2 is FNYEAQ. With V trimmed by 6 bases and J by 2 bases, 5 bases remained unmatched. CDR3 loop: CASRAGGPQETQYF. The CDR3 DNA is TGTGCCAGCAGGGCGGGAGGACCACAAGAGACCCAGTACTTC.

This clone was recorded a few times. This chain links TRBV9 with TRBJ2-5; D remains unclear. Per the germline V gene, CDR1 is SGDLS and CDR2 is YYNGEE. V was trimmed by 4 bases and J by 5 bases, leaving 12 bases between them. This CDR3 spans 13 amino acids. CDR3 amino acids: CASSFGPKETQYF. CDR3 in DNA: TGTGCCAGCAGCTTCGGTCCCAAGGAGACCCAGTACTTC.

V usage is TRBV9 and J usage is TRBJ1-1, with D possibly matching TRBD1 (5 bases). Germline-derived CDR1 and CDR2 are SGDLS and YYNGEE. The length of the CDR3 is 17 residues. V shed 0 bases and J shed 8 bases, with 23 bases lying between them. CDR3 residues: CASSVAPLMGRGTEAFF. The CDR3 region has the DNA TGTGCCAGCAGCGTAGCCCCCCTAATGGGGCGGGGGACCGAAGCTTTCTTT.

The V call is TRBV19, the J call TRBJ2-7, with TRBD2 identical over 10 bases. The V segment lost 3 bases and the J segment 2 bases; nucleotides outside the gene matches: 4. CDR1 and CDR2 from the germline V gene are LNHDA and SQIVND (reference sequence). CDR3 size: 15 residues. The CDR3 loop reads CASSIPGTSAYEQYF. DNA of the CDR3: TGTGCCAGTAGTATCCCAGGGACTAGCGCCTACGAGCAGTACTTC.

CDR3 in DNA: TGCAGCGTGGGGGGGACCCGGTGGGGCGAGCAGTACTTC. Its translation: CSVGGTRWGEQYF. This rearrangement joins TRBV29-1 to TRBJ2-7; 7 bases align to TRBD2. V gave up 6 bases and J gave up 6 bases; unmatched junction bases: 11. Looked up from germline, CDR1 is SQVTM and CDR2 is ANQGSEA. CDR3 length equals 13 residues.

The chain employs TRBV28 and TRBJ2-2; 8 bases fit TRBD1. CDR3 length: 15 residues. The germline gives CDR1 MDHEN, CDR2 SYDVKM. V shed 6 bases, J shed 1 base, and the junction held 4 bases outside the gene matches. The CDR3 DNA reads as TGTGCCAGCAGCCCAGGGGGCTGGAACACCGGGGAGCTGTTTTTT. This translates into CASSPGGWNTGELFF.

The J gene is TRBJ2-2, the V gene TRBV6-5, with 10 positions matching TRBD2. The junction had 6 bases not matched to a gene; V was cut back by 6 bases and J by 5 bases. The CDR3 is 15 residues long. From germline, CDR1 is MNHEY and CDR2 SVGAGI. The CDR3 is CASRKPGLATGELFF. The CDR3 nucleotides read TGTGCCAGCAGGAAACCGGGACTAGCGACCGGGGAGCTGTTTTTT.

The rearrangement joins TRBV18 to TRBJ2-2; D unclear. Germline CDR1 is KGHSH and CDR2 is LQKENI. CDR3 size: 16 residues. Trimming shortened V by 1 base and J by 4 bases, and 13 bases separated the two germline ends. The CDR3 loop is CASSPLANGGTGELFF. DNA for the CDR3: TGTGCCAGCTCACCACTTGCTAACGGTGGCACCGGGGAGCTGTTTTTT.

The chain couples TRBV27 to TRBJ2-1, with TRBD1 identical over 8 bases. The germline V gene has CDR1 MNHEY and CDR2 SMNVEV (reference sequence). V lost 6 bases to trimming and J lost 4 bases; unmatched junction nucleotides: 8. The CDR3 has 15 amino acids. The CDR3: CASSQGQVGYNEQFF. The CDR3 DNA sequence: TGTGCCAGCAGCCAGGGACAGGTAGGGTACAATGAGCAGTTCTTC.

This rearrangement joins TRBV11-3 to TRBJ2-1; 10 positions agree with TRBD1. V was clipped by 5 bases and J by 8 bases; unmatched bases: 6. The CDR3 has 14 residues. Germline loops: CDR1 SGHNT, CDR2 YENEEA. CDR3 sequence reads: CASSTRQGADEQFF. CDR3 DNA: TGTGCCAGCAGCACAAGACAGGGGGCGGATGAGCAGTTCTTC.

This CDR3 reads CASKSTGNTIYF. In nucleotides, the CDR3 is TGTGCCAGCAAATCTACTGGAAACACCATATATTTT. The V and J genes are TRBV6-5 and TRBJ1-3; D is unresolved. Between the trimmed V and J ends, which lost 7 bases and 2 bases, there was a span of 6 bases. The CDR3 has 12 amino acids. CDR1 is MNHEY, CDR2 SVGAGI, per germline.

The genes are TRBV6-5 and TRBJ1-6; 9 nucleotides match TRBD1. The CDR3 consists of 14 residues. The J segment lost 10 bases and the V segment lost 6 bases, leaving 7 bases of the junction unmatched. Germline V gene lookup returns CDR1 MNHEY and CDR2 SVGAGI. In DNA, the CDR3 is TGTGCCAGCAGCCCCGGGACAGGGCGGTCACCCCTCCACTTT. It yields the protein CASSPGTGRSPLHF.

The chain employs TRBV20-1 and TRBJ1-5; D perhaps matches TRBD1 (5 bases). The germline gives CDR1 DFQATT, CDR2 SNEGSKA (reference sequence). The CDR3 runs 15 residues. Trimming took 3 bases from V and 0 from J, leaving 12 bases between them. The CDR3 here is CSASYQGYSNQPQHF. The CDR3 region has the DNA TGCAGTGCTAGTTATCAGGGATATAGCAATCAGCCCCAGCATTTT.

The chain carries TRBV19 and TRBJ2-4; TRBD1 aligns across 7 bases. The CDR3 is 15 residues long. Trimming removed 1 base from V and 6 bases from J; junction bases left unmatched: 6. Looked up from germline, CDR1 is LNHDA and CDR2 is SQIVND (reference sequence). The CDR3 reads CASSIGDSMGNIQYF. DNA for the CDR3: TGTGCCAGTAGTATAGGGGACAGTATGGGAAACATTCAGTACTTC.